Listed below are T cell receptor beta chains from one sample, sequenced in a study of blood T cell repertoires in COVID-19. Profiling relied on immunoSEQ multiplex PCR, and the TCRdb table lists in-frame clones only, not all of them. The sample records about 150,000 clones, approximately 80% being singletons. The sample consisted of peripheral blood. All receptors derive from a woman aged 50 to 65 with acute or convalescent COVID-19. CDR3s include the opening cysteine and the closing phenylalanine or tryptophan. Where a row states a size, it is once, few, many or the class of an expanded clone; other rows omit it.

>NA|TRBV19|TRBJ2-3
CASSYREPADTQYF
>NA|TRBV7-3|TRBJ2-1
CASSLVFDSGEQFF
>NA|TRBV2|TRBJ1-5
CASSPDRGTQPQHF
>once|TRBV28|TRBJ1-1
CASTGQGAPNTEAFF
>NA|TRBV10-3|TRBJ2-3
CAIRSGGAGDTQYF
>NA|TRBV4-1|TRBJ2-3
CASSQGVSPSTDTQYF
>NA|TRBV4-3|TRBJ1-4
CASSQWTGSNEKLFF
>NA|TRBV27|TRBJ1-4
CASKRETRSEKLFF
>NA|TRBV11-3|TRBJ1-1
CASSLDRTGAEAFF
>NA|TRBV19|TRBJ1-2
CASSGQDFYGYTF
>NA|TRBV12-2|TRBJ2-3
CASRPLAGGKSTDTQYF
>NA|TRBV2|TRBJ2-1
CASSSSGTAYNEQFF
>NA|TRBV24-1|TRBJ2-3
CATSDFAGAADTQYF
>NA|TRBV28|TRBJ2-3
CASGFSTGGDTQYF
>NA|TRBV12-3/TRBV12-4|TRBJ1-6
CASTTLGQEPLHF
>NA|TRBV29-1|TRBJ1-1
CSVDAENTEAFF
>NA|TRBV6-1|TRBJ1-2
CASSEGDRYYGYTF
>NA|TRBV7-7|TRBJ1-3
CASSNTINSGNTIYF
>once|TRBV9|TRBJ2-3
CASQERGGGGTQYF
>NA|TRBV19|TRBJ1-2
CASSIDRSPGNYGYTF
>NA|TRBV6-5|TRBJ1-4
CASSVDRGYYEKLFF
>once|TRBV5-8|TRBJ1-1
CASMREVNTEAFF
>NA|TRBV19|TRBJ1-4
CASSTRQYNEKLFF
>NA|TRBV28|TRBJ1-1
CASRNHRGVVEAFF
>NA|TRBV2|TRBJ1-5
CASSGNQGPNYPQHF
>NA|TRBV21-1|TRBJ1-5
CASSKPGDQPQHF
>NA|TRBV9|TRBJ2-3
CASSTPRVGQGADTQYF
>NA|TRBV4-2|TRBJ2-2
CASSQDNRVGTGELFF
>NA|TRBV5-1|TRBJ1-1
CASSLVSESEAFF
>NA|TRBV18|TRBJ2-7
CASSLEGQSYEQYF
>NA|TRBV25-1|TRBJ1-5
CASGTGYQPQHF
>NA|TRBV9|TRBJ1-4
CASSSNPGQDATNEKLFF
>once|TRBV2|TRBJ1-6
CASSEEGVYNSPLHF
>NA|TRBV10-3|TRBJ2-5
CAIRVQGEETQYF
>NA|TRBV7-3|TRBJ2-3
CASSLVSGVQGGAQYF
>many|TRBV19|TRBJ1-2
CASSIRTDYGYTF
>NA|TRBV18|TRBJ1-3
CASSPRTDSGNTIYF
>NA|TRBV3-1/TRBV3-2|TRBJ1-2
CASSKRESNYGYTF
>NA|TRBV6-1|TRBJ2-5
CASSEIPQETQYF
>few|TRBV5-1|TRBJ1-4
CASSSNSEKLFF
>NA|TRBV6-6|TRBJ1-4
CASRSRGGNEKLFF